These 26 T cell receptor beta chains share one sample of origin, sequenced in a study of blood T cells in healthy people across ages. Combining a sample-barcoded 5' primer with a J-beta primer mix, a second PCR ran for about 7 to 11 cycles. TCRdb recomputed calls from the 5' RACE reads with MiXCR, one row per CDR3 protein. The sample shows over 1.5 million distinct CDR3 sequences, roughly 52% of them seen only once. Sequencing input: blood. These receptors were obtained from a woman aged 40 to 55 in good health.

In this sample, this clonotype turned up a few times. The V gene is TRBV2, the J gene TRBJ1-5; possibly TRBD1 for D (5 bases). CDR3 length: 13 amino acids. Germline V gene sequence: CDR1 SNHLY, CDR2 FYNNEI. V lost 3 bases and J lost 4, with 7 bases in between. In nucleotides, the CDR3 is TGTGCCAGCAGTGAGACAGTGAATCAGCCCCAGCATTTT. Amino acid sequence: CASSETVNQPQHF.

This clonotype was detected a few times. The chain links TRBV4-3 to TRBJ2-7; D might be TRBD1 (5 bases). V was clipped by 3 bases and J by 4 bases, with 16 bases between them. The CDR3 is made up of 15 amino acids. The germline gives CDR1 LGHNA, CDR2 YSLEER. The CDR3 DNA reads TGCGCCAGCAGCCACAGGGTTTCCTCCATTTACGAGCAGTACTTC. Its translation: CASSHRVSSIYEQYF.

The gene calls are TRBV7-9 and TRBJ2-7; 7 bases are a match to TRBD1. Germline assignment: CDR1 SEHNR and CDR2 FQNEAQ (reference sequence). The CDR3 sequence is 15 residues long. The V segment lost 8 bases and the J segment 1 base; nucleotides outside the gene matches: 11. Written as DNA, the CDR3 is TGTGCCAGCCCTCCCGGACAGGATATTTCCTACGAGCAGTACTTC. Protein sequence: CASPPGQDISYEQYF.

This chain connects TRBV7-6 to TRBJ1-2; a weak D match, TRBD1 (6 bases). The CDR3 extends over 19 amino acids. Deletions cut 0 bases from V and 6 bases from J, with 26 bases between. The germline gives CDR1 SGHVS, CDR2 FNYEAQ. The CDR3 spells CASSLARPSADEPGDGYTF. The CDR3 region has the DNA TGTGCCAGCAGCTTAGCTCGGCCGTCGGCCGACGAACCAGGGGATGGCTACACCTTC.

V is TRBV19 and J is TRBJ2-5; no firm D call. The CDR3 covers 15 residues. The germline V and J ends were trimmed by 7 bases and 2 bases, with 17 bases remaining between them. Germline CDR1 is LNHDA and CDR2 is SQIVND (reference sequence). CDR3 nucleotide sequence: TGTGCCAGTAACAGAGTGGGCAGGCCGCAAGAGACCCAGTACTTC. This sequence encodes CASNRVGRPQETQYF.

V gene TRBV7-2 combines with J gene TRBJ1-2, with no clear D. The germline V gene encodes CDR1 SGHTA and CDR2 FQGNSA. The CDR3 is made up of 15 amino acids. V lost 2 bases to trimming and J lost 4 bases, with 14 bases between them. The CDR3 sequence is CASSLTLIIGYGYTF. The CDR3 DNA reads as TGTGCCAGCAGCTTAACGCTTATAATAGGCTATGGCTACACCTTC.

This clonotype was detected a few times. This chain uses TRBV20-1 with TRBJ1-2, with a tentative D call TRBD1 (5 bases). This CDR3 contains 15 residues. Germline CDR1 is DFQATT and CDR2 is SNEGSKA (reference sequence). V shed 0 bases and J shed 2 bases, with 13 bases lying between them. The CDR3 bases are TGCAGTGCTAGAGATCGGGCCGACAGAAACTATGGCTACACCTTC. Protein product: CSARDRADRNYGYTF.

The chain recombines TRBV12-3 or TRBV12-4 with TRBJ2-3, with D possibly matching TRBD2 (6 bases). Trimming stripped 6 bases from V and 8 bases from J, with 12 bases between. CDR3 length equals 12 residues. The CDR3 DNA reads as TGTGCCAGCAGATTGAGTAGCGGTACGCAGTATTTT. It specifies CASRLSSGTQYF.

This clonotype was observed a few times. This chain uses TRBV12-3 or TRBV12-4 with TRBJ2-3; D is possibly TRBD2 (5 bases). This CDR3 is 14 amino acids long. V shed 5 bases and J shed 5 bases, with 14 bases lying between them. The CDR3 is CASSPRGTGDTQYF. The CDR3, as DNA: TGTGCCAGCAGTCCCCGGGGTACTGGAGATACGCAGTATTTT.

V is TRBV12-3 or TRBV12-4 and J is TRBJ2-1, with 7 nucleotides matching TRBD1. The V gene end was trimmed by 4 bases and the J gene end by 8 bases; junction bases not matched to a gene: 11. The CDR3 has 15 amino acids. CDR3 region: CASSSGQPILHEQFF. CDR3 nucleotide sequence: TGTGCCAGCAGTTCGGGACAGCCCATTTTACATGAGCAGTTCTTC.

This clonotype was detected once. This rearrangement joins TRBV6-5 to TRBJ2-1; D is undetermined. This CDR3 is built from 13 residues. V lost 2 bases and J lost 9, with 11 bases in between. CDR1 and CDR2 (germline): MNHEY, SVGAGI. The DNA for the CDR3 is TGTGCCAGCAGTTACATCCCCGTTGGTGAGCAGTTCTTC. As protein: CASSYIPVGEQFF.

The chain employs TRBV5-1 and TRBJ2-2, with 12 bases aligning to TRBD1. The CDR3 runs to 17 residues. V lost 0 bases to trimming and J lost 5 bases; unmatched junction nucleotides: 5. Per germline, CDR1 SGHRS and CDR2 YFSETQ. This chain's CDR3 is CASSLAGQGARTGELFF. CDR3 coding DNA: TGCGCCAGCAGCTTGGCGGGACAGGGGGCGCGGACCGGGGAGCTGTTTTTT. Variable domain in full (rest from reference TRBV5-1 and TRBJ2-2): KAGVTQTPRYLIKTRGQQVTLSCSPISGHRSVSWYQQTPGQGLQFLFEYFSETQRNKGNFPGRFSGRQFSNSRSEMNVSTLELGDSALYLCASSLAGQGARTGELFFGEGSRLTVL.

This clonotype was detected ten times or more. The V gene is TRBV27, the J gene TRBJ2-3, with D perhaps being TRBD1 or TRBD2 (5 bases each). Germline V gene lookup returns CDR1 MNHEY and CDR2 SMNVEV (reference sequence). V lost 5 bases and J lost 3, with 15 bases in between. CDR3 length equals 15 residues. In DNA, the CDR3 is TGTGCCAGCAGTCCACGGGGCGCCATGACAGATACGCAGTATTTT. Translating it yields CASSPRGAMTDTQYF.

The J gene is TRBJ2-3, the V gene TRBV20-1, with D tentatively TRBD1 or TRBD2 (5 bases each). Trimming removed 0 bases at V and 0 bases at J, with 16 bases between. The CDR3 covers 17 residues. The germline V gene has CDR1 DFQATT and CDR2 SNEGSKA (reference sequence). The CDR3 DNA reads TGCAGTGCTAGAGAAAAGTGGGGGAGCGGTAGCACAGATACGCAGTATTTT. It yields the protein CSAREKWGSGSTDTQYF.

The rearrangement uses TRBV5-1 and TRBJ2-5; a possible D gene is TRBD1 (5 bases). Gene TRBJ2-7 matches the end of the DNA better, so the J call may be wrong. The CDR3 has 15 amino acids. Germline V gene lookup returns CDR1 SGHRS and CDR2 YFSETQ. The CDR3 reads CASRDGHRGSYEQYF. Written as DNA, the CDR3 is TGCGCCAGCAGGGATGGACACCGAGGCTCTTACGAGCAGTACTTC.

This clonotype was detected only a few times. The chain is built from TRBV7-2 and TRBJ1-1; 11 nucleotides agree with TRBD1. The CDR3 sequence is 16 residues long. V shed 5 bases and J 5 bases; nucleotides not matched to a gene: 10. Germline CDR1 and CDR2: SGHTA and FQGNSA. The CDR3 loop is CASSLGQGESRTEAFF. The DNA of the CDR3 is TGTGCCAGCAGCCTGGGACAGGGGGAGTCCAGGACTGAAGCTTTCTTT.

In this sample, this clonotype turned up many times. The chain uses TRBV7-2 and TRBJ2-1; D remains ambiguous. CDR3 size: 12 residues. V shed 0 bases and J shed 6 bases, with 3 bases lying between them. Germline-derived CDR1 and CDR2 are SGHTA and FQGNSA. The CDR3 protein is CASSLAINEQFF. The CDR3 DNA sequence: TGTGCCAGCAGCTTAGCGATCAATGAGCAGTTCTTC.

The genes are TRBV6-5 and TRBJ1-1; D perhaps matches TRBD1 (6 bases). Trimming removed 7 bases from V and 5 bases from J, with 17 bases in between. The CDR3 covers 14 residues. The germline gives CDR1 MNHEY, CDR2 SVGAGI. CDR3 nucleotide sequence: TGTGCCAGCATCCACAGGGATTCTACAACTGAAGCTTTCTTT. Its protein product is CASIHRDSTTEAFF.

The chain carries TRBV5-1 and TRBJ2-5, with 7 bases identical to TRBD2. V was clipped by 3 bases and J by 2 bases; unmatched bases: 10. Germline values: CDR1 SGHRS, CDR2 YFSETQ. CDR3 size: 16 residues. CDR3 DNA: TGCGCCAGCAGCTCCAAAAGAGCGGGGCGACAAGAGACCCAGTACTTC. It specifies CASSSKRAGRQETQYF.

The V and J genes are TRBV6-6 and TRBJ2-7; 7 bases are a match to TRBD2. Germline V gene data show CDR1 as MNHNY and CDR2 as SVGAGI (reference sequence). The ends lost 0 bases at V and 0 bases at J; junction bases unmatched: 5. The CDR3 has 16 residues. CDR3 amino acids: CASSYSSGASSYEQYF. The DNA for the CDR3 is TGTGCCAGCAGTTACTCAAGCGGGGCCTCCTCCTACGAGCAGTACTTC.

This rearrangement joins TRBV9 to TRBJ2-3, with D hard to call. V lost 0 bases to trimming and J lost 0 bases, with 11 bases between them. Per the germline V gene, CDR1 is SGDLS and CDR2 is YYNGEE. The CDR3 totals 16 residues. The CDR3, as DNA: TGTGCCAGCAGCGTAGGGCTGACACAGAGCACAGATACGCAGTATTTT. Translating gives CASSVGLTQSTDTQYF. Full variable domain (outside the CDR3, taken from reference TRBV9 and TRBJ2-3): DSGVTQTPKHLITATGQRVTLRCSPRSGDLSVYWYQQSLDQGLQFLIQYYNGEERAKGNILERFSAQQFPDLHSELNLSSLELGDSALYFCASSVGLTQSTDTQYFGPGTRLTVL.

The chain has TRBV6-5 and TRBJ1-6; D is ambiguous. Germline V gives CDR1 MNHEY, CDR2 SVGAGI. CDR3 length equals 17 residues. Trimming shortened V by 2 bases and J by 0 bases, and 11 bases separated the two germline ends. Here the CDR3 reads CASSYGGLSSYNSPLHF. The CDR3 DNA reads as TGTGCCAGCAGTTACGGAGGACTAAGCTCCTATAATTCACCCCTCCACTTT.

This clonotype appeared a few times. The chain couples TRBV20-1 to TRBJ1-2, with D hard to call. Germline V CDR1 and CDR2: DFQATT, SNEGSKA (reference sequence). V lost 3 bases and J lost 0, with 11 bases in between. The CDR3 sequence is 14 residues long. CDR3: CSASRTVTNYGYTF. The CDR3 DNA follows: TGCAGTGCTAGTCGTACAGTGACTAACTATGGCTACACCTTC.

Only a few counts were recorded for this clonotype. This chain links TRBV29-1 with TRBJ2-3, with 8 positions matching TRBD1. This CDR3 is 15 amino acids long. Per germline, CDR1 SQVTM and CDR2 ANQGSEA. The J segment lost 0 bases and the V segment lost 7 bases, leaving 9 bases of the junction unmatched. The CDR3 coding sequence is TGCAGCGGACTGGGGACAGGTACTAGCACAGATACGCAGTATTTT. Protein sequence: CSGLGTGTSTDTQYF.

The chain joins TRBV6-2 or TRBV6-3 to TRBJ2-1; 10 bases are a match to TRBD2. V was clipped by 8 bases and J by 2 bases; unmatched bases: 6. The CDR3 sequence is 15 residues long. Germline V gene sequence: CDR1 MNHEY, CDR2 SVGEGT. The CDR3 reads CASGLSGGAYNEQFF. In DNA form, the CDR3 reads TGTGCCAGCGGACTCAGCGGGGGGGCCTACAATGAGCAGTTCTTC.

This clonotype occurred a few times. The chain links TRBV20-1 to TRBJ2-7; tentative D call: TRBD1 (5 bases). CDR1 DFQATT and CDR2 SNEGSKA come from the germline V gene (reference sequence). This CDR3 contains 14 residues. The V and J ends lost 0 bases and 0 bases respectively, with 9 bases between them. CDR3 coding DNA: TGCAGTGCTAGAGATCAGGGTAGCTCCTACGAGCAGTACTTC. Its protein product is CSARDQGSSYEQYF.